The 20 T cell receptor beta chains listed next were all sequenced from one sample in a study of blood T cell repertoires in COVID-19. Here immunoSEQ multiplex PCR was the method, and the copy in TCRdb shows in-frame clones only, minus some. Counted here are roughly 120,000 clones, over 75% occurring once; the ten biggest clones make up 6% to 7%. Sequenced sample: peripheral blood. The receptors originated from a woman in her forties or fifties with acute or convalescent COVID-19.

V usage is TRBV10-3 and J usage is TRBJ2-3, with 7 nucleotides matching TRBD1. With V trimmed by 4 bases and J by 3 bases, 7 bases remained unmatched. Germline V CDR1 and CDR2: ENHRY, SYGVKD. The CDR3 loop spans 15 amino acids. The CDR3 DNA sequence: TGTGCCATCAGTGCCCCGACAGGGAAGACAGATACGCAGTATTTT. It yields the protein CAISAPTGKTDTQYF.

The chain has TRBV5-1 and TRBJ1-4; D is perhaps TRBD1 (6 bases). The V and J ends lost 0 bases and 5 bases respectively, with 11 bases between them. CDR3 size: 15 residues. CDR1 and CDR2 (germline): SGHRS, YFSETQ. The CDR3 reads CASSLGGRGNEKLFF. CDR3 bases: TGCGCCAGCAGCTTGGGTGGCAGGGGAAATGAAAAACTGTTTTTT.

The chain combines TRBV6-6 with TRBJ1-2; 9 bases align to TRBD1. The V and J ends lost 5 bases and 8 bases, in that order; junction bases with no gene match: 9. The CDR3 contains 14 residues. Germline CDR1 MNHNY, CDR2 SVGAGI (reference sequence). CDR3: CASSPPGQGGGYTF. As DNA, the CDR3 is TGTGCCAGCAGTCCGCCGGGACAGGGTGGAGGCTACACCTTC.

The chain recombines TRBV4-1 with TRBJ2-7, with D possibly TRBD2 on 6 matching bases. V shed 4 bases and J shed 2 bases, with 15 bases lying between them. This CDR3 is 15 amino acids long. Germline V gene data show CDR1 as MGHRA and CDR2 as YSYEKL. This CDR3 reads CASSPTPAGPYEQYF. The CDR3 nucleotides are TGCGCCAGCAGCCCCACCCCGGCGGGACCCTACGAGCAGTACTTC.

The J gene is TRBJ1-2, the V gene TRBV18; D is perhaps TRBD1 (5 bases). Deletions cut 5 bases from V and 3 bases from J, with 16 bases between. This CDR3 spans 15 amino acids. The germline V gene encodes CDR1 KGHSH and CDR2 LQKENI. CDR3 in amino acids: CASSSPGRRDYGYTF. The CDR3 nucleotides read TGTGCCAGCTCATCTCCGGGACGGAGGGACTATGGCTACACCTTC.

This chain uses TRBV9 with TRBJ2-2, with 7 bases fitting TRBD2. V was clipped by 4 bases and J by 3 bases; unmatched bases: 12. Germline values: CDR1 SGDLS, CDR2 YYNGEE. The CDR3 totals 17 residues. The chain's CDR3 is CASSLTGGGVDTGELFF. The CDR3 DNA follows: TGTGCCAGCAGCTTAACGGGCGGGGGAGTGGACACCGGGGAGCTGTTTTTT.

This rearrangement joins TRBV12-5 to TRBJ2-6; 7 bases map to TRBD1. V was clipped by 6 bases and J by 8 bases; unmatched bases: 1. Germline loops: CDR1 LGHNT, CDR2 FRNRAP. The CDR3 sequence is 12 residues long. CDR3 nucleotide sequence: TGTGCTAGTGGGGGACAGACCAACGTCCTGACTTTC. It encodes CASGGQTNVLTF. Complete variable domain (other parts from reference TRBV12-5 and TRBJ2-6): DARVTQTPRHKVTEMGQEVTMRCQPILGHNTVFWYRQTMMQGLELLAYFRNRAPLDDSGMPKDRFSAEMPDATLATLKIQPSEPRDSAVYFCASGGQTNVLTFGAGSRLTVL.

The chain recombines TRBV30 with TRBJ1-2, with 8 bases identical to TRBD1. Germline values: CDR1 GTSNPN, CDR2 SVGIG (reference sequence). This CDR3 spans 16 amino acids. Trimming took 2 bases from V and 4 from J; bases not matched to a gene: 12. For the CDR3, the DNA is TGTGCCTGGAGTCCGATTTCGGGACAGGTCTTCTATGGCTACACCTTC. It translates to CAWSPISGQVFYGYTF.

This rearrangement joins TRBV6-1 to TRBJ1-1; a possible D gene is TRBD1 (6 bases). The CDR3 spans 13 residues. V was cut by 5 bases and J by 13 bases, with 20 bases left in between. From germline, CDR1 is MNHNS and CDR2 SASEGT. Here the CDR3 DNA reads TGTGCCAGCAGTCCCAGGGACATGGAGTTGGGTTTCTTT. The encoded protein is CASSPRDMELGFF.

On this clone itself: The identical CDR3 is also encoded by other nucleotide sequences in the sample. The chain joins TRBV4-2 to TRBJ2-1, with D maybe TRBD1 (6 bases). Germline V CDR1 and CDR2: LGHNA, YNFKEQ. Trimming cost V 1 base and J 0 bases, with 10 bases left between them. The CDR3 is 16 residues long. Written as DNA, the CDR3 is TGTGCCAGCAGCCAAGGGGGGACAAGCTCCTACAATGAGCAGTTCTTC. Translated: CASSQGGTSSYNEQFF.

J is TRBJ1-2 and V is TRBV18; TRBD1 aligns across 11 bases. Per germline, CDR1 KGHSH and CDR2 LQKENI. The CDR3 runs 14 residues. V lost 6 bases, J lost 4 bases, and 4 bases stayed unmatched. CDR3 coding DNA: TGTGCCAGCTCCCCTGGGACAGGGGGCTATGGCTACACCTTC. This encodes CASSPGTGGYGYTF. Looking up the rest from reference TRBV18 and TRBJ1-2 gives the full variable domain: NAGVMQNPRHLVRRRGQEARLRCSPMKGHSHVYWYRQLPEEGLKFMVYLQKENIIDESGMPKERFSAEFPKEGPSILRIQQVVRGDSAAYFCASSPGTGGYGYTFGSGTRLTVV.

This clone occurred a few times. J is TRBJ1-1 and V is TRBV5-1, with D possibly matching TRBD1 (6 bases). V dropped 2 bases and J dropped 5 bases, with 7 bases sitting between them. Germline V gene sequence: CDR1 SGHRS, CDR2 YFSETQ. This CDR3 contains 12 residues. The CDR3 DNA reads as TGCGCCAGCAGCTTAGGACAGACTGAAGCTTTCTTT. Protein sequence: CASSLGQTEAFF.

This clone was seen only once. V usage is TRBV25-1 and J usage is TRBJ1-1; D is perhaps TRBD1 (5 bases). The CDR3 totals 14 residues. Germline V gene lookup returns CDR1 MGHDK and CDR2 SYGVNS. Trimming stripped 4 bases from V and 6 bases from J, with 15 bases between. The CDR3 protein is CASSVLIGASEAFF. The CDR3 DNA is TGTGCCAGCAGTGTCCTCATTGGGGCATCTGAAGCTTTCTTT. The variable domain in full, with the rest retrieved from reference TRBV25-1 and TRBJ1-1, is EADIYQTPRYLVIGTGKKITLECSQTMGHDKMYWYQQDPGMELHLIHYSYGVNSTEKGDLSSESTVSRIRTEHFPLTLESARPSHTSQYLCASSVLIGASEAFFGQGTRLTVV.

The CDR3: CASSLRLRSAVPNEKLFF. The CDR3 DNA is TGTGCCAGCAGCTTAAGGTTACGTAGTGCGGTCCCTAATGAAAAACTGTTTTTT. The V gene is TRBV7-3, the J gene TRBJ1-4; D ambiguous. V lost 1 base and J 3 bases, leaving 18 bases between the germline ends. Germline CDR1 reads SGHTA; CDR2 reads FQGTGA. The CDR3 length is 18 residues.

This chain joins TRBV12-3 or TRBV12-4 and TRBJ1-2, with 8 bases matching TRBD1. V was pared by 6 bases and J by 11 bases, with 11 bases of the junction left unmatched. The CDR3 has 13 amino acids. The DNA for the CDR3 is TGTGCCAGCAGCGTACCCGGGACAGGTTTTTACACCTTC. As protein: CASSVPGTGFYTF.

V usage is TRBV5-8 and J usage is TRBJ2-7; D might be TRBD1 (6 bases). The ends were cut back, 4 bases at V and 4 bases at J, with 12 bases in the middle. CDR3 size: 13 residues. Germline CDR1 is SGHTS and CDR2 is YDEGEE. This CDR3 is CASSPGHLYEQYF. The CDR3 region has the DNA TGTGCCAGCAGCCCGGGACACTTGTACGAGCAGTACTTC.

The chain couples TRBV5-1 to TRBJ2-4; 9 bases map to TRBD2. The ends lost 3 bases at V and 0 bases at J; junction bases unmatched: 19. Germline-derived CDR1 and CDR2 are SGHRS and YFSETQ. This CDR3 has 21 residues. In nucleotides, the CDR3 is TGCGCCAGCAGCTATAAGGGGAAGACTAGCGGAAGGCCTCTAGCCAAAAACATTCAGTACTTC. It specifies CASSYKGKTSGRPLAKNIQYF.

The J gene is TRBJ1-4, the V gene TRBV5-6; 8 bases agree with TRBD1. CDR3 length: 16 residues. Germline-derived CDR1 and CDR2 are SGHDT and YYEEEE. V trimming: 4 bases; J trimming: 3 bases; junction bases outside the gene matches: 8. The CDR3 sequence: CASSATDRGSNEKLFF. CDR3 nucleotides: TGTGCCAGCAGCGCGACCGACAGGGGTTCTAATGAAAAACTGTTTTTT.

The sample holds a few counts of this clone. This rearrangement joins TRBV19 to TRBJ2-3; TRBD2 agrees at 16 bases. Germline-derived CDR1 and CDR2 are LNHDA and SQIVND (reference sequence). The CDR3 covers 21 residues. V dropped 6 bases and J dropped 3; count of bases not matched to a gene: 18. The CDR3 sequence is CASSASLMGLAGGPLTDTQYF. CDR3 sequence (DNA): TGTGCCAGTAGCGCATCTTTAATGGGACTAGCGGGGGGGCCTTTGACAGATACGCAGTATTTT.

This chain joins TRBV19 and TRBJ2-6, with a weak D call TRBD2 (5 bases). V was cut by 4 bases and J by 0 bases, with 10 bases left in between. There are 16 residues in the CDR3. The germline gives CDR1 LNHDA, CDR2 SQIVND (reference sequence). The CDR3 region has the DNA TGTGCCAGTAGTAAGGACGGGATCTCTGGGGCCAACGTCCTGACTTTC. Encoded protein: CASSKDGISGANVLTF.